These T cell receptor beta chains were read from a single sample in a study of cytomegalovirus exposure and HLA in healthy donors. Clones were sequenced by immunoSEQ multiplex PCR, and TCRdb holds only the in-frame ones, with some missing. This table has roughly 100,000 clones, around 80% appearing once. Input material: PBMCs. The receptors stem from a woman under 30 in good health and CMV-seropositive. Each CDR3 is given with its conserved first and last residue. Fields, in order: V gene, D gene, J gene, clone size, CDR3 DNA, CDR3 protein. D genes are given only for firm matches. Some rows mark clone size as missing; the rest say once, few, many or name a class of expanded clone.

v_call: TRBV10-3; d_call: TRBD2; j_call: TRBJ2-7; clone_size: .; cdr3_nt: TGTGCCATCAGTGATCGGCTAGCGGGAGTCAGGGAGCAGTACTTC; cdr3_aa: CAISDRLAGVREQYF
v_call: TRBV15; d_call: .; j_call: TRBJ2-1; clone_size: .; cdr3_nt: TGTGCCACCAGCAGAGGGGGGACAGCGGGGGCCTACAATGAGCAGTTCTTC; cdr3_aa: CATSRGGTAGAYNEQFF
v_call: TRBV9; d_call: .; j_call: TRBJ2-6; clone_size: .; cdr3_nt: TGTGCCAGCAGCGAAAGGACTTCTGGGGCCAACGTCCTGACTTTC; cdr3_aa: CASSERTSGANVLTF
v_call: TRBV6-4; d_call: TRBD1; j_call: TRBJ2-1; clone_size: .; cdr3_nt: TGTGCCAGCAGTGTCGAGACAGGGTTGAAAGAGTACAATGAGCAGTTCTTC; cdr3_aa: CASSVETGLKEYNEQFF
v_call: TRBV15; d_call: TRBD2; j_call: TRBJ2-3; clone_size: .; cdr3_nt: TGTGCCACCAGCACTATTAGCGGGAGCAGGACAGATACGCAGTATTTT; cdr3_aa: CATSTISGSRTDTQYF
v_call: TRBV25-1; d_call: TRBD1; j_call: TRBJ1-6; clone_size: .; cdr3_nt: TGTGCCAGCGGACAGGTCAATAATTCACCCCTCCACTTT; cdr3_aa: CASGQVNNSPLHF
v_call: TRBV12-5; d_call: .; j_call: TRBJ2-2; clone_size: .; cdr3_nt: TGTGCTAGTGGCCCCTCGAACACCGGGGAGCTGTTTTTT; cdr3_aa: CASGPSNTGELFF
v_call: TRBV10-3; d_call: .; j_call: TRBJ1-4; clone_size: few; cdr3_nt: TGTGCCATCAGTGAGACAACCTCTAATGAAAAACTGTTTTTT; cdr3_aa: CAISETTSNEKLFF
v_call: TRBV5-1; d_call: TRBD2; j_call: TRBJ2-7; clone_size: .; cdr3_nt: TGCGCCAGCAGCTGGGACAACCTAGCGGGGGGGGGTGGCGAGCAGTACTTC; cdr3_aa: CASSWDNLAGGGGEQYF
v_call: TRBV5-1; d_call: TRBD1; j_call: TRBJ1-1; clone_size: .; cdr3_nt: TGCGCCAGCAGCCCGACAGGGAGTTCCACTGAAGCTTTCTTT; cdr3_aa: CASSPTGSSTEAFF
v_call: TRBV27; d_call: TRBD1; j_call: TRBJ2-1; clone_size: .; cdr3_nt: TGTGCCAGCAGTTCGACAGGGTGGAAAGACAATGAGCAGTTCTTC; cdr3_aa: CASSSTGWKDNEQFF
v_call: TRBV2; d_call: TRBD2; j_call: TRBJ2-3; clone_size: .; cdr3_nt: TGTGCCAGCAGGAGGCGGGGGGGCACAGATACGCAGTATTTT; cdr3_aa: CASRRRGGTDTQYF
v_call: TRBV5-4; d_call: TRBD1; j_call: TRBJ2-7; clone_size: .; cdr3_nt: TGTGCCAGCAGCCAGGGACAGGGTGGCTACGAGCAGTACTTC; cdr3_aa: CASSQGQGGYEQYF
v_call: TRBV7-2; d_call: .; j_call: TRBJ1-2; clone_size: few; cdr3_nt: TGTGCCAGCAGCCTCCTCCTGCAGGGGAGGGATGGCTACACCTTC; cdr3_aa: CASSLLLQGRDGYTF
v_call: TRBV28; d_call: TRBD2; j_call: TRBJ2-3; clone_size: .; cdr3_nt: TGTGCCAGCAGTTTAAGCCTAGCGGGAGTGACAGATACGCAGTATTTT; cdr3_aa: CASSLSLAGVTDTQYF